This T cell receptor (beta chain) was found in a study of blood T cell repertoires in COVID-19. Measured with immunoSEQ multiplex PCR; TCRdb has only the in-frame clones, and not every one. The data contain some 200,000 clones, 85% to 90% of them seen just once; the ten biggest clones take up 2.5% to 3%. The sequence came from a man between 40 and 49 years old with active or convalescent COVID-19. Sequencing was done on a sample of peripheral blood.

The CDR3 region is CASSPTGAAYEQYF. The CDR3 region has the DNA TGTGCCAGCAGCCCCACAGGGGCCGCTTACGAGCAGTACTTC. The rearrangement links TRBV6-5 to TRBJ2-7; 7 nucleotides align to TRBD1. This CDR3 comprises 14 residues. Per the germline V gene, CDR1 is MNHEY and CDR2 is SVGAGI. J gave up 4 bases and V 6 bases, and 9 bases lay outside the gene matches.